The 5 T cell receptor beta chains below all came from one sample that was sequenced in a study of OX40 agonist ivuxolimab in advanced cancers. Method: immunoSEQ multiplex PCR; TCRdb's copy keeps in-frame clones and lacks some. The sample records roughly 83,000 clones, under 95% being singletons. Sequences were derived from CD4+ or CD8+ T cells sorted from blood, sampled in a trial of the OX40 agonist ivuxolimab. The source is an adult with an advanced solid tumor such as melanoma, head and neck, liver or kidney cancer.

The V and J genes are TRBV2 and TRBJ1-4; 9 bases fit TRBD1. The CDR3 covers 16 residues. Germline CDR1 and CDR2: SNHLY and FYNNEI. After removal of 5 bases from V and 3 bases from J, the junction contained 7 bases not matched to a gene. The CDR3 DNA follows: TGTGCCAGCAGTTCCGACAGGGGGGGGGCTAATGAAAAACTGTTTTTT. Translating it yields CASSSDRGGANEKLFF.

The chain recombines TRBV21-1 with TRBJ1-2. TRBV21-1 is a recognized pseudogene. The CDR3 extends over 17 amino acids. The CDR3 loop is CASIPLFGRGPPDCYTF. Written as DNA, the CDR3 is TGTGCCAGCATACCACTCTTCGGACGGGGCCCGCCCGATTGCTACACCTTC.

The chain employs TRBV7-9 and TRBJ2-7, with unresolved D. This CDR3 is 11 amino acids long. Trimming took 8 bases from V and 4 from J, leaving 9 bases between them. Germline V gene data show CDR1 as SEHNR and CDR2 as FQNEAQ (reference sequence). CDR3 sequence reads: CASGWGYEQYF. CDR3 in DNA: TGTGCCAGCGGCTGGGGTTACGAGCAGTACTTC.

The chain links TRBV29-1 to TRBJ2-2; D gene uncertain. The CDR3 covers 14 residues. Germline CDR1 is SQVTM and CDR2 is ANQGSEA. Trimming cost V 0 bases and J 0 bases, with 5 bases left between them. The CDR3 sequence: CSVEEGANTGELFF. The CDR3 DNA reads as TGCAGCGTTGAAGAAGGAGCGAACACCGGGGAGCTGTTTTTT.

V gene TRBV28 combines with J gene TRBJ2-1; 11 nucleotides align to TRBD2. V dropped 5 bases and J dropped 8; count of bases not matched to a gene: 11. The CDR3 spans 16 residues. Looked up from germline, CDR1 is MDHEN and CDR2 is SYDVKM. CDR3 sequence: CASSPSLAGGIYEQFF. CDR3 nucleotide sequence: TGTGCCAGCAGTCCGTCGCTAGCGGGGGGCATCTATGAGCAGTTCTTC.